This passage covers 22 T cell receptor beta chains from one sample sequenced in a study of CD8+ T cells in alopecia areata. The treatment denotes: oral pan-JAK inhibitor, 5-10 mg twice daily. Once RNA had been extracted, it was reverse transcribed into cDNA to act as the sequencing template. Profiling relied on immunoSEQ multiplex PCR, and the TCRdb table lists in-frame clones only, not all of them. The repertoire holds over 250,000 clones, with 60% as singletons. Sequenced material: CD4+ T cells sorted from blood, taken around week 53, from a patient treated with tofacitinib. These receptors originate from a human donor with alopecia areata.

Note on this clone: A junction boundary mismatches the germline segment, possibly from a read error. The chain joins TRBV7-7 to TRBJ2-7; D is uncertain. Per the germline V gene, CDR1 is SSHAT and CDR2 is FNYEAQ (reference sequence). CDR3 length equals 13 residues. CDR3: CASSHGPSYEQYF. In DNA form, the CDR3 reads TGTGCTAGCAGCCACGGGCCTTCCTACGAGCAGTACTTC.

This clone was counted a single time. The genes are TRBV30 and TRBJ1-4, with D possibly being TRBD1 (6 bases). V gave up 3 bases and J gave up 4 bases, with 18 bases separating them. Germline V gene sequence: CDR1 GTSNPN, CDR2 SVGIG (reference sequence). This CDR3 comprises 16 residues. The CDR3 is CAWSLPGAGGNEKLFF. CDR3 DNA: TGTGCCTGGAGCCTCCCGGGGGCGGGGGGTAATGAAAAACTGTTTTTT.

This rearrangement joins TRBV5-1 to TRBJ1-2, with D maybe TRBD1 (5 bases). V was clipped by 0 bases and J by 6 bases, with 9 bases between them. The CDR3 loop spans 13 amino acids. Germline values: CDR1 SGHRS, CDR2 YFSETQ. The CDR3 region has the DNA TGCGCCAGCAGCTTGGAAGGGGCCGATGGCTACACCTTC. It specifies CASSLEGADGYTF.

The rearrangement links TRBV5-1 to TRBJ1-6, with D unresolved. The CDR3 spans 15 residues. Trimming took 4 bases from V and 8 from J, leaving 16 bases between them. Germline V gene data show CDR1 as SGHRS and CDR2 as YFSETQ. CDR3 region: CASSLGVTGHSPLHF. The CDR3 coding sequence is TGCGCCAGCAGCCTCGGGGTCACCGGCCATTCACCCCTCCACTTT. The entire variable domain, with the rest obtained from reference TRBV5-1 and TRBJ1-6, is as follows: KAGVTQTPRYLIKTRGQQVTLSCSPISGHRSVSWYQQTPGQGLQFLFEYFSETQRNKGNFPGRFSGRQFSNSRSEMNVSTLELGDSALYLCASSLGVTGHSPLHFGNGTRLTVT.

The V and J genes are TRBV4-3 and TRBJ1-6; 7 positions agree with TRBD1. The CDR3 runs 15 residues. Germline V gene data show CDR1 as LGHNA and CDR2 as YSLEER. Trimming removed 3 bases from V and 9 bases from J; junction bases left unmatched: 8. The CDR3 nucleotides read TGCGCCAGCAGCCAGCTAGGACAGGTTCGTTCACCCCTCCACTTT. Its translation is CASSQLGQVRSPLHF.

The CDR3 DNA sequence: TGTGCCAGCAGTTTACTGGTGCAGGGTTTGGGTGAGCAGTACTTC. Translated: CASSLLVQGLGEQYF. This chain uses TRBV27 with TRBJ2-7; D might be TRBD1 (5 bases). The germline V gene encodes CDR1 MNHEY and CDR2 SMNVEV (reference sequence). V was trimmed by 2 bases and J by 7 bases, leaving 18 bases between them. CDR3 size: 15 residues.

V is TRBV19 and J is TRBJ2-1; perhaps D is TRBD1 or TRBD2 (5 bases each). CDR3 length: 16 residues. Germline V gene data show CDR1 as LNHDA and CDR2 as SQIVND (reference sequence). V was clipped by 5 bases and J by 2 bases, with 16 bases between them. CDR3 amino acids: CASSSPPGLAYNEQFF. CDR3 nucleotide sequence: TGTGCCAGTAGTTCCCCTCCGGGGCTAGCCTACAATGAGCAGTTCTTC.

This clone came up a few times. The CDR3 sequence is CASSTTVQETQYF. In DNA, the CDR3 is TGTGCCAGCAGCACGACAGTACAAGAGACCCAGTACTTC. The chain joins TRBV7-3 to TRBJ2-5; TRBD1 might be the D (5 bases). CDR1 is SGHTA, CDR2 FQGTGA, per germline. Between the trimmed V and J ends, which lost 5 bases and 2 bases, there was a span of 9 bases. The CDR3 is 13 residues long.

There are a few counts of this clone. The chain carries TRBV30 and TRBJ2-5; maybe TRBD2 (5 bases). Trimming cost V 3 bases and J 4 bases, with 12 bases left between them. Germline V gives CDR1 GTSNPN, CDR2 SVGIG (reference sequence). There are 13 residues in the CDR3. The CDR3 here is CAWRGGAGETQYF. DNA of the CDR3: TGTGCCTGGAGAGGCGGCGCGGGAGAGACCCAGTACTTC.

This clone was counted between two and nine times. Distinct nucleotide sequences in the sample also encode this CDR3. The chain links TRBV18 to TRBJ1-1; D is uncertain. Trimming took off 2 bases at V and 1 base at J, with 5 bases between the two ends. CDR1 is KGHSH, CDR2 LQKENI, per germline. The CDR3 spans 13 residues. The CDR3 sequence: CASSPGPNTEAFF. In DNA form, the CDR3 reads TGTGCCAGCTCACCAGGGCCGAACACTGAAGCTTTCTTT. Full variable domain (outside the CDR3, taken from reference TRBV18 and TRBJ1-1): NAGVMQNPRHLVRRRGQEARLRCSPMKGHSHVYWYRQLPEEGLKFMVYLQKENIIDESGMPKERFSAEFPKEGPSILRIQQVVRGDSAAYFCASSPGPNTEAFFGQGTRLTVV.

This clone was seen more than once but under ten times. The V call is TRBV29-1, the J call TRBJ1-1, with a weak D call TRBD1 (6 bases). The V end was cut by 8 bases, the J end by 5 bases, with 15 bases between. The CDR3 runs 12 residues. Germline CDR1 is SQVTM and CDR2 is ANQGSEA. The CDR3 region has the DNA TGCAGCTCATTACAGGGAGGGACTGAAGCTTTCTTT. It codes for CSSLQGGTEAFF.

V is TRBV7-2 and J is TRBJ2-7; 8 positions agree with TRBD2. V lost 1 base and J lost 3; bases outside the gene matches: 8. CDR3 length equals 16 residues. The germline V gene encodes CDR1 SGHTA and CDR2 FQGNSA. CDR3 coding DNA: TGTGCCAGCAGCTTAGGGTTTGGACTAGCCGGCTACGAGCAGTACTTC. This translates into CASSLGFGLAGYEQYF.

This clone was counted once. The V gene is TRBV29-1, the J gene TRBJ1-2; D is unresolved. Trimming cost V 4 bases and J 8 bases, with 14 bases left between them. Germline lookup yields CDR1 SQVTM and CDR2 ANQGSEA. The CDR3 is made up of 12 amino acids. The CDR3 spells CSVGALGKGYTF. Written as DNA, the CDR3 is TGCAGCGTTGGAGCCTTAGGGAAGGGCTACACCTTC.

In this sample, this clone turned up a few times. V is TRBV30 and J is TRBJ1-1, with TRBD1 as a possible D gene (6 bases). Germline CDR1 GTSNPN, CDR2 SVGIG (reference sequence). The CDR3 is 11 residues long. V lost 3 bases to trimming and J lost 6 bases, with 8 bases between them. For the CDR3, the DNA is TGTGCCTGGAGCACAGGGCCTGAAGCTTTCTTT. Protein product: CAWSTGPEAFF.

V usage is TRBV29-1 and J usage is TRBJ1-2; D is ambiguous. Germline-derived CDR1 and CDR2 are SQVTM and ANQGSEA. The CDR3 runs 12 residues. The V end was cut by 8 bases, the J end by 5 bases, with 15 bases between. CDR3 amino acids: CSTITGDYGYTF. The DNA of the CDR3 is TGCAGCACTATAACCGGGGATTATGGCTACACCTTC.

This clone occurred many times. V is TRBV5-4 and J is TRBJ1-1; 8 positions match TRBD1. CDR3 length equals 14 residues. CDR1 SGHNT and CDR2 YYREEE come from the germline V gene (reference sequence). After removal of 1 base from V and 3 bases from J, the junction contained 2 bases not matched to a gene. CDR3 sequence reads: CASSLRTGYTEAFF. The CDR3 DNA reads as TGTGCCAGCAGCTTGAGGACAGGGTACACTGAAGCTTTCTTT.

This clone was counted a single time. The V call is TRBV15, the J call TRBJ2-5, with TRBD1 identical over 8 bases. With 1 base clipped from V and 5 bases from J, the junction kept 6 bases outside the gene matches. Per germline, CDR1 LNHNV and CDR2 YYDKDF (reference sequence). The CDR3 totals 15 residues. CDR3 amino acids: CATSRASTGGETQYF. DNA of the CDR3: TGTGCCACCAGCAGAGCTTCTACAGGGGGGGAGACCCAGTACTTC.

The CDR3 bases are TGCAGCGCCCGTGGGGGGACAGAAAGCGAGCAGTACTTC. Its translation: CSARGGTESEQYF. This chain joins TRBV29-1 and TRBJ2-7, with D possibly matching TRBD1 (7 bases). The CDR3 loop spans 13 amino acids. Trimming shortened V by 7 bases and J by 6 bases, and 19 bases separated the two germline ends. The germline CDR1 and CDR2 sequences are SQVTM and ANQGSEA.

CDR3 sequence: CASSLDPREAYEQYF. DNA of the CDR3: TGCGCCAGCAGCTTGGATCCCCGGGAGGCCTACGAGCAGTACTTC. V is TRBV5-1 and J is TRBJ2-7; the match to TRBD2 covers 7 bases. The V segment lost 0 bases and the J segment 2 bases; nucleotides outside the gene matches: 5. Germline CDR1 reads SGHRS; CDR2 reads YFSETQ. This CDR3 is built from 15 residues.

This rearrangement joins TRBV7-9 to TRBJ2-2; 13 bases agree with TRBD2. CDR3 length: 18 amino acids. Losses at the gene ends were 3 bases for V and 5 bases for J; bases not matched to a gene: 9. Germline values: CDR1 SEHNR, CDR2 FQNEAQ (reference sequence). The CDR3: CASSFGLAGDLWTGELFF. For the CDR3, the DNA is TGTGCCAGCAGCTTTGGACTAGCGGGGGACCTGTGGACCGGGGAGCTGTTTTTT.

The J gene is TRBJ1-1, the V gene TRBV30, with D possibly matching TRBD1 (5 bases). Germline CDR1 reads GTSNPN; CDR2 reads SVGIG (reference sequence). CDR3 size: 14 residues. V lost 4 bases, J lost 2 bases, and 14 bases lay in between. The chain's CDR3 is CAWKRGPSNTEAFF. In DNA, the CDR3 is TGTGCCTGGAAAAGGGGCCCGTCCAACACTGAAGCTTTCTTT.

This clone was picked up a small number of times. V is TRBV6-5 and J is TRBJ2-1; the D gene is possibly TRBD2 (6 bases). CDR3 length equals 12 residues. V lost 2 bases to trimming and J lost 10 bases, with 9 bases between them. In germline, CDR1 is MNHEY, CDR2 SVGAGI. CDR3 in DNA: TGTGCCAGCAGTTACAGGGGAGGCGAGCAGTTCTTC. Residues: CASSYRGGEQFF.